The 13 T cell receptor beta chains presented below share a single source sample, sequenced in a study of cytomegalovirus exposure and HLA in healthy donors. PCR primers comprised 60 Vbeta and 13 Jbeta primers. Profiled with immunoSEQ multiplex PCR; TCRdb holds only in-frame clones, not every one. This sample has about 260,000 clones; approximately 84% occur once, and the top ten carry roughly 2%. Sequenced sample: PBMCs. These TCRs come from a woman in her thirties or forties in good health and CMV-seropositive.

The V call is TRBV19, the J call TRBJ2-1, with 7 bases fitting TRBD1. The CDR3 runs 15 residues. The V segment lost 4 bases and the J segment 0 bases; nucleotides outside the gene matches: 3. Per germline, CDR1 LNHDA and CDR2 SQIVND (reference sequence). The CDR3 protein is CASSRAGGSYNEQFF. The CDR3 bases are TGTGCCAGTAGTAGGGCAGGGGGCTCCTACAATGAGCAGTTCTTC.

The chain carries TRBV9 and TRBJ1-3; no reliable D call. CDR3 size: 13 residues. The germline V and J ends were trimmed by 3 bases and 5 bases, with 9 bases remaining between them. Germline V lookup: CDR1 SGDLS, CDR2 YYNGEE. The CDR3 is CASSEAIRNTIYF. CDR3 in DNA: TGTGCCAGCAGCGAAGCGATAAGAAACACCATATATTTT.

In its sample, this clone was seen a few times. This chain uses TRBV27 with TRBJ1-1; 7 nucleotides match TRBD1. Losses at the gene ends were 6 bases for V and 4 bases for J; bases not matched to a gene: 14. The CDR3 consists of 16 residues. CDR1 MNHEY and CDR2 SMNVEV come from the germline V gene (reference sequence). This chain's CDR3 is CASSLGDSMRGTEAFF. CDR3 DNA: TGTGCCAGCAGCTTAGGGGACAGCATGAGGGGCACTGAAGCTTTCTTT.

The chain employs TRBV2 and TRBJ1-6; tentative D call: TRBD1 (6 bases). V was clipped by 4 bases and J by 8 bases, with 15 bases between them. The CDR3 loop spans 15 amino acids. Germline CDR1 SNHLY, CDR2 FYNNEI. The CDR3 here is CASSATGREDSPLHF. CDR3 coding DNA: TGTGCCAGCAGTGCGACAGGCCGGGAGGATTCACCCCTCCACTTT.

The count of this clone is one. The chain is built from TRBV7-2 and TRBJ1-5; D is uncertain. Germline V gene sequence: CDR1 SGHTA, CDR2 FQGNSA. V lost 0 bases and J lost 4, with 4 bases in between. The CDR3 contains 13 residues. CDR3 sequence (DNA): TGTGCCAGCAGCTTAGCCCATAATCAGCCCCAGCATTTT. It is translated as CASSLAHNQPQHF. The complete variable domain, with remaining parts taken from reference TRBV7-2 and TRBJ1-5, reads GAGVSQSPSNKVTEKGKDVELRCDPISGHTALYWYRQSLGQGLEFLIYFQGNSAPDKSGLPSDRFSAERTGGSVSTLTIQRTQQEDSAVYLCASSLAHNQPQHFGDGTRLSIL.

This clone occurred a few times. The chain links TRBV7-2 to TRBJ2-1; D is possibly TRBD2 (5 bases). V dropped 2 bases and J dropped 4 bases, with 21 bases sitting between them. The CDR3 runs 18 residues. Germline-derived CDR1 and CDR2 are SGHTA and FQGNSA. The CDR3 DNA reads TGTGCCAGCAGCTTATCCTACGGACTGACTCACCAATACAATGAGCAGTTCTTC. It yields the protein CASSLSYGLTHQYNEQFF.

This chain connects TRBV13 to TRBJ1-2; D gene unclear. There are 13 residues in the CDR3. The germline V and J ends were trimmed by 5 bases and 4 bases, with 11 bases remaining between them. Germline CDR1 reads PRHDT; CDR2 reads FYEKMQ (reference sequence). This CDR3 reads CASSPTEAYGYTF. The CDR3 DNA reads TGTGCCAGCAGCCCTACAGAAGCCTATGGCTACACCTTC.

In DNA form, the CDR3 reads TGTGCCAGTAGTACCACTAGCGGGAGTTACTCTGGGGCCAACGTCCTGACTTTC. Its protein product is CASSTTSGSYSGANVLTF. V usage is TRBV19 and J usage is TRBJ2-6; TRBD2 matches 11 bases. The CDR3 length is 18 residues. The germline V gene has CDR1 LNHDA and CDR2 SQIVND (reference sequence). V trimming: 4 bases; J trimming: 0 bases; junction bases outside the gene matches: 5.

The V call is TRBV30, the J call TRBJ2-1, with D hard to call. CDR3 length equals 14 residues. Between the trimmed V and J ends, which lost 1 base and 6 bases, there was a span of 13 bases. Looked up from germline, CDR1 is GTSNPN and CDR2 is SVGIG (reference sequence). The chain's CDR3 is CAWSDFPLGNEQFF. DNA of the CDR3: TGTGCCTGGAGTGACTTCCCACTTGGCAATGAGCAGTTCTTC.

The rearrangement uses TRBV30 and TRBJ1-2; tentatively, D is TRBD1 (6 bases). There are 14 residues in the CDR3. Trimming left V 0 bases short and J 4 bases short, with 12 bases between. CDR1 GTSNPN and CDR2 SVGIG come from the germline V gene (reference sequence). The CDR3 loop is CAWSVTGIGYGYTF. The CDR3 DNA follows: TGTGCCTGGAGTGTAACAGGGATCGGCTATGGCTACACCTTC.

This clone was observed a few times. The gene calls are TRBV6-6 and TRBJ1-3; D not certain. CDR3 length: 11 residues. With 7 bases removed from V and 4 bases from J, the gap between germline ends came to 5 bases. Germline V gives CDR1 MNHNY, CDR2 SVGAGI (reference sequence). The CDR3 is CASTLGNTIYF. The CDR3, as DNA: TGTGCCAGCACTTTAGGAAACACCATATATTTT.

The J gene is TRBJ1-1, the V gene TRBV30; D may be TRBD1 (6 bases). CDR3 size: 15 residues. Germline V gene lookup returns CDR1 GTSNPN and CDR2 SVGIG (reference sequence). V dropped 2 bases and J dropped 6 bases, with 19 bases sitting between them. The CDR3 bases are TGTGCCTGGAGTAAGGGGGATGCAGGGAGGGCTGAAGCTTTCTTT. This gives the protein CAWSKGDAGRAEAFF.

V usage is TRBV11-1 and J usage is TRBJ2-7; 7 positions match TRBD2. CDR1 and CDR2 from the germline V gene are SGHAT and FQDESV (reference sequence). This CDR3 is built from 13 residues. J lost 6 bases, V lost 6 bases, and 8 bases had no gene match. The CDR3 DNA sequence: TGTGCCAGCAGGGATACTAGCGTTGGCGAGCAGTACTTC. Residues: CASRDTSVGEQYF.